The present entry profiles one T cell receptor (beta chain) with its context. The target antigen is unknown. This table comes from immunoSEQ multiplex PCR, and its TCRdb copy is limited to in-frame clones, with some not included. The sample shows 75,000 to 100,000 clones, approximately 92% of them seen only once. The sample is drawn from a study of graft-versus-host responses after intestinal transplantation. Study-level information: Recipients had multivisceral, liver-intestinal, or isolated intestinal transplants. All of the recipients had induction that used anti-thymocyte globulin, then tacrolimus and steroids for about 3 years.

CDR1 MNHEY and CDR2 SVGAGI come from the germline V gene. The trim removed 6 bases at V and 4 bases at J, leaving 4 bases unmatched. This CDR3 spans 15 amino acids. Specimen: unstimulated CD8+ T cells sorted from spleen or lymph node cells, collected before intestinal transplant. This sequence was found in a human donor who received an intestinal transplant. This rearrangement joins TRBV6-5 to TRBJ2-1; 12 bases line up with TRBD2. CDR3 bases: TGTGCCAGCAGCCCACTAGCGGGGGGATACAATGAGCAGTTCTTC. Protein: CASSPLAGGYNEQFF.